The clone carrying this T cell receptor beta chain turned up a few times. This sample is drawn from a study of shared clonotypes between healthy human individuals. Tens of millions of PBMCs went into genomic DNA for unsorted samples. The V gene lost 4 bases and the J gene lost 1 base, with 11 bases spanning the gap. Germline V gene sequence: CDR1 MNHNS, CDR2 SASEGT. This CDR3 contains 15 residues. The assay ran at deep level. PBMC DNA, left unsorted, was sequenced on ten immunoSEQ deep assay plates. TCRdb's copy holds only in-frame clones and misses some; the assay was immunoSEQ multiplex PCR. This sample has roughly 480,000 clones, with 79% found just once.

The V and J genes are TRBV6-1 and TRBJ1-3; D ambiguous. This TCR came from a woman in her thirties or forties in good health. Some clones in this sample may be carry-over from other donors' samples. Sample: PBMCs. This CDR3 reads CASSVGSQSGNTIYF. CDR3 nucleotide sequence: TGTGCCAGCAGTGTCGGCAGTCAATCTGGAAACACCATATATTTT.